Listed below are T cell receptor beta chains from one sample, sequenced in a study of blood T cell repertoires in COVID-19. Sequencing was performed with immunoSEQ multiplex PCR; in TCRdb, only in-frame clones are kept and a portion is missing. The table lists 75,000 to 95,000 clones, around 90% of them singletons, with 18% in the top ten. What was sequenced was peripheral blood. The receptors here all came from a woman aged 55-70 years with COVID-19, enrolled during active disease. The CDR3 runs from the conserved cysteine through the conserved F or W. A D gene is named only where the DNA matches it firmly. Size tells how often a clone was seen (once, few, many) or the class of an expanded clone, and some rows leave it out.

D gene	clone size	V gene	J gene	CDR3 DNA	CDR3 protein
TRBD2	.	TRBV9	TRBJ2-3	TGTGCCAGCAGCGTAGCCGGACTAGCGGGGGGTATCACAGATACGCAGTATTTT	CASSVAGLAGGITDTQYF
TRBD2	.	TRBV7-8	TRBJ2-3	TGTGCCAGCAGCTTTACTAGCGGGGGGGCAGATACGCAGTATTTT	CASSFTSGGADTQYF
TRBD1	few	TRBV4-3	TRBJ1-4	TGCGCCAGCAGCCAGATGACTCTAAGACAGGGTGGGGAAAAACTGTTTTTT	CASSQMTLRQGGEKLFF
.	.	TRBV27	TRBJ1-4	TGTGCCAGCAGGAATTCACAGGGTACTAATGAAAAACTGTTTTTT	CASRNSQGTNEKLFF
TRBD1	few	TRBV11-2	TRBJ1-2	TGTGCCAGCAGCTGGGGACAGGGGACTTTGTATGGCTACACCTTC	CASSWGQGTLYGYTF
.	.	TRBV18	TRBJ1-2	TGTGCCAGCTCACCAGGGGGGACCCCATTTAACTATGGCTACACCTTC	CASSPGGTPFNYGYTF
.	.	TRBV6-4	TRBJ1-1	TGTGCCAGCAGTGACGCCTTCGACCTGGGGCGTTGGGAATCCATGAACACTGAAGCTTTCTTT	CASSDAFDLGRWESMNTEAFF
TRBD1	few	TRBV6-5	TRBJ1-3	TGTGCCAGCAGTTACGACAGGGTTGGAAACACCATATATTTT	CASSYDRVGNTIYF
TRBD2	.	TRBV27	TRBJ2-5	TGTGCCAGCAGTCCCGGACTAGCGGGGGGCCGCGGAGAGACCCAGTACTTC	CASSPGLAGGRGETQYF
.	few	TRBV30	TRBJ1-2	TGTGCCTGGAGTGTACCCGCACAGGGCCCCTATGGCTACACCTTC	CAWSVPAQGPYGYTF
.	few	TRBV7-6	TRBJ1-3	TGTGCCAGCAGCTACTTCCGGGGGACGGTGGGCTCTGGAAACACCATATATTTT	CASSYFRGTVGSGNTIYF
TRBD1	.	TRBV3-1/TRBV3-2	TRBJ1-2	TGTGCCAGCAGCCAACCAAACAGGGGTGGCTACACCTTC	CASSQPNRGGYTF
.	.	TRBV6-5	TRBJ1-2	TGTGCCAGCAGTTACGGGGGCAGGGGTGGCTACACCTTC	CASSYGGRGGYTF
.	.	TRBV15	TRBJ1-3	TGTGCCACCAGCAGAAAATCTTCAGGGAATTCTGGAAACACCATATATTTT	CATSRKSSGNSGNTIYF
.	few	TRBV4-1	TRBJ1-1	TGCGCCAGCGCGGGGAGGTGGGGGAACACTGAAGCTTTCTTT	CASAGRWGNTEAFF
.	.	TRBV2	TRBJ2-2	TGTGCCAGCATTAGCGCCGGGGAGCTGTTTTTT	CASISAGELFF
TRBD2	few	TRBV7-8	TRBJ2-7	TGTGCCAGCAGCTTACGGGGGGCCTACGAGCAGTACTTC	CASSLRGAYEQYF
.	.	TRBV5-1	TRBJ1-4	TGCGCCAGCAGCTTAAGGGCGGGTGGGAGTGAAAAACTGTTTTTT	CASSLRAGGSEKLFF
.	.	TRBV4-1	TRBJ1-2	TGCGCCAGCAGCCAAGAAGAACTAGGTAACTATGGCTACACCTTC	CASSQEELGNYGYTF
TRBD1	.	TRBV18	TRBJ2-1	TGTGCCAGCTCACCATTCGGGACAGCGATTTACAATGAGCAGTTCTTC	CASSPFGTAIYNEQFF
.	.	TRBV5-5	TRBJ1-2	TGTGCCAGCAGCTCGTGGACAGCTAACTATGGCTACACCTTC	CASSSWTANYGYTF
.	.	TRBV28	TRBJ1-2	TGTGCCAGCAGTCGAACGGGCTATGGCTACACCTTC	CASSRTGYGYTF
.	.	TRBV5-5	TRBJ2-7	TGTGCCAGCAGCTTCTTCGGGGAAAGCTACGAGTGGCAGTACTTC	CASSFFGESYEWQYF
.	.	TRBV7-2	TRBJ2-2	TGTGCCGGGTGGAGCGGAACCACCGGGGAGCTGTTTTTT	CAGWSGTTGELFF
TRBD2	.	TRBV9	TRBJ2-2	TGTGCCAGCAAAGGCCCCGGGACTAGTGGGGCCGGGGAGCTGTTTTTT	CASKGPGTSGAGELFF
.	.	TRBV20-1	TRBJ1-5	TGCAGTGCTAGTTATAGCAATCAGCCCCAGCATTTT	CSASYSNQPQHF
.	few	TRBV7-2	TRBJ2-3	TGTGCCAGCAGCTTAGCGAGGACAGATACGCAGTATTTT	CASSLARTDTQYF
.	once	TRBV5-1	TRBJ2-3	TGCGCCAGCAGCTTGGATCGCGGGGGCCAACCTAGCACAGATACGCAGTATTTT	CASSLDRGGQPSTDTQYF
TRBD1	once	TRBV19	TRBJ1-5	TGTGCCAGTAGTATTACTGGCGTCTTCCAGGGGGATAATCGGCCCCAGCATTTT	CASSITGVFQGDNRPQHF
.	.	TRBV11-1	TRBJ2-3	TGTGCCAGCAGCCCCCCCCGGTCTCCACCAACAGATACGCAGTATTTT	CASSPPRSPPTDTQYF
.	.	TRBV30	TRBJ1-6	TGTGCCTGGAGTGTCAACAACTATAATTCACCCCTCCACTTT	CAWSVNNYNSPLHF
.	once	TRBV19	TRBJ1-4	TGTGCCAGTAGCCTGAACAGGGCGGAAAAACTGTTTTTT	CASSLNRAEKLFF
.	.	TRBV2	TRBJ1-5	TGTGCCAGCAGGCTACAGGGAGATCAGCCCCAGCATTTT	CASRLQGDQPQHF
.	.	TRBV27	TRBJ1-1	TGTGCCAGCAGTTTCTCGGCGGGGAACACTGAAGCTTTCTTT	CASSFSAGNTEAFF
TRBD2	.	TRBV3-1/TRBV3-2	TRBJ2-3	TGTGCCAGCAGCCAAGCCCCTAGCGGCCTCACAGATACGCAGTATTTT	CASSQAPSGLTDTQYF
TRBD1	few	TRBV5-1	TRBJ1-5	TGCGCCAGCAGCTACACAGGGGGTTCCCAGCCCCAGCATTTT	CASSYTGGSQPQHF
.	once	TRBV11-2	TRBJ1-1	TGTGCCAGCAGCTTCAGTGAAGCTTTCTTT	CASSFSEAFF
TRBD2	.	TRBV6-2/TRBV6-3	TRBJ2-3	TGTGCCAGCAGTTACCCTGCGGGGGGCACAGATACGCAGTATTTT	CASSYPAGGTDTQYF
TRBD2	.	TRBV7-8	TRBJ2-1	TGTGCCAGCAGCTTAGTAGGCGGGGGGGCCGTCTCCTACAATGAGCAGTTCTTC	CASSLVGGGAVSYNEQFF
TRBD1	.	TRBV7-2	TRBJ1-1	TGTGCCAGCAGACCAATCGGGACAGTGGTCCCGGTAGCTTTCTTT	CASRPIGTVVPVAFF
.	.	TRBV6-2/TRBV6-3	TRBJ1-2	TGTGCCAGCAGTCGCTATTTACCCGACCCAACAGGGCTCTACACCTTC	CASSRYLPDPTGLYTF
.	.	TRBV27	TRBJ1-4	TGTGCCACCGCCCGCTCGTCGAGCGAAAAACTGTTTTTT	CATARSSSEKLFF
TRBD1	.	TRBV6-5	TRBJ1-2	TGTGCCAGCAGTTACTCGGTCACAGGGGGCTACGGCTACACCTTC	CASSYSVTGGYGYTF
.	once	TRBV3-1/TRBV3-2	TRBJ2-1	TGTGCCAGCAGCCAAAACAGGGCCAATGAGCAGTTCTTC	CASSQNRANEQFF
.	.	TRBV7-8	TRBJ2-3	TGTGCCAGCTATGAAGGGCGGGGGCTCACAGATACGCAGTATTTT	CASYEGRGLTDTQYF
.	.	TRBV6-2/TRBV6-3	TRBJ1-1	TGTGCCAGCAGTTACCGGCGGGGCACTGAAGCTTTCTTT	CASSYRRGTEAFF
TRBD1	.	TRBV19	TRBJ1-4	TGTGCCTGCTCGGGACAGAGATATGAAAAACTGTTTTTT	CACSGQRYEKLFF
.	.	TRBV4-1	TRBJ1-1	TGCGCCAGCAGCCAAGATTTCAGGGGAGTAGAAGCTTTCTTT	CASSQDFRGVEAFF
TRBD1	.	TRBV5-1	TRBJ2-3	TGCGCCAGCGGGGAAACAGGGGAACGGTATTTT	CASGETGERYF
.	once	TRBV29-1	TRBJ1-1	TGCAGCGTTGGGTTCGGCAGGCCCCCTTCCGAAGCTTTCTTT	CSVGFGRPPSEAFF
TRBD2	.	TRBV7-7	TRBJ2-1	TGTGCCAGCAGCATCGCCAGGACTAGATCCCTCAATGAGCAGTTCTTC	CASSIARTRSLNEQFF
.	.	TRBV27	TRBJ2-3	TGTGCCAGCAGTTTCCGGGGTGTGAGGGCAGATACGCAGTATTTT	CASSFRGVRADTQYF
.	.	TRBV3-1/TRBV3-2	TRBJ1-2	TGTGCCAGCAGCCCGCGGACACTCACGGGCTATGGCTACACCTTC	CASSPRTLTGYGYTF
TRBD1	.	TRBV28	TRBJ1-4	TGTGCCAGCAGTTCGGGACAGGGTAATGAAAAACTGTTTTTT	CASSSGQGNEKLFF